This entry concerns a single T cell receptor (beta chain). This sample is part of a study of blood T cell repertoires in COVID-19. Study summary: Both acute and convalescent COVID-19 samples were obtained from the United States, Italy and Spain. Sources were T cells, B-cell-depleted T cells, or PBMCs; the material itself was cDNA or gDNA.

Methods used by the authors: Estimation of nucleated cell counts relied on the amplification of reference gene primers. Sequencing was performed with immunoSEQ multiplex PCR; in TCRdb, only in-frame clones are kept and a portion is missing. The V and J calls and the clone size are those of that table, but D and trimming were determined from the DNA. The data hold some 42,000 clones, with about 91% observed a single time. Trimming removed 8 bases from V and 0 bases from J, with 13 bases in between. The germline V gene encodes CDR1 SNHLY and CDR2 FYNNEI. CDR3 length: 15 amino acids. The clonotype originates from a man aged 50 or older with active COVID-19. This chain connects TRBV2 to TRBJ1-4; D perhaps matches TRBD1 (6 bases). The sequenced sample consisted of peripheral blood. The CDR3, as DNA: TGTGCCAGCTCCCGGACAGAGGCAACTAATGAAAAACTGTTTTTT. This encodes CASSRTEATNEKLFF.